These 2 T cell receptor beta chains were all obtained from the same sample, sequenced in a study of early T cells in non-severe SARS-CoV-2 infection. TCRdb reprocessed the 5' RACE reads via MiXCR and lists one record per CDR3 protein. The table shows 20,000 to 30,000 distinct CDR3 sequences, with roughly 4% occurring only once. Sequencing was performed on whole blood. The receptors here all came from an adult who was a healthcare worker with PCR-confirmed SARS-CoV-2 infection or an uninfected control (not recorded which).

Only a few counts were recorded for this clonotype. The chain is built from TRBV6-6 and TRBJ2-5; 10 bases agree with TRBD2. Germline CDR1 is MNHNY and CDR2 is SVGAGI (reference sequence). With V trimmed by 5 bases and J by 9 bases, 3 bases remained unmatched. CDR3 length equals 12 residues. The CDR3 DNA follows: TGTGCCAGCAGTGGACTAGCGGTGCCCCAGTACTTC. The encoded protein is CASSGLAVPQYF.

This clonotype was seen ten or more times. The chain is built from TRBV20-1 and TRBJ1-6; D is uncertain. The CDR3 consists of 15 residues. The germline CDR1 and CDR2 sequences are DFQATT and SNEGSKA (reference sequence). Trimming pared 2 bases from V and 6 bases from J, leaving 14 bases between. The CDR3 protein is CSARYPPGRNSPLHF. The CDR3 DNA follows: TGCAGTGCTAGATACCCCCCAGGCCGTAATTCACCCCTCCACTTT.